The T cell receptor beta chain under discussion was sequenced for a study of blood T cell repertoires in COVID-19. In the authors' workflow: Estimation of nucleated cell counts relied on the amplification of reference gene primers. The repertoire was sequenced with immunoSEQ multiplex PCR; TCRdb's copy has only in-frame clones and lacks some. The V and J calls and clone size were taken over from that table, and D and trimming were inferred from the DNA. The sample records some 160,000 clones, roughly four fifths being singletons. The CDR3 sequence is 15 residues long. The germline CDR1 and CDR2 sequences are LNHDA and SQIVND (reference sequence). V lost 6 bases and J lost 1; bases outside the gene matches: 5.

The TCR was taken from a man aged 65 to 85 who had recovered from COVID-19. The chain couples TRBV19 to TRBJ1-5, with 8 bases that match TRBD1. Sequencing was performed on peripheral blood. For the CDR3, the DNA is TGTGCCAGTAGGGGAACAGGGGGGAGCAATCAGCCCCAGCATTTT. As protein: CASRGTGGSNQPQHF.